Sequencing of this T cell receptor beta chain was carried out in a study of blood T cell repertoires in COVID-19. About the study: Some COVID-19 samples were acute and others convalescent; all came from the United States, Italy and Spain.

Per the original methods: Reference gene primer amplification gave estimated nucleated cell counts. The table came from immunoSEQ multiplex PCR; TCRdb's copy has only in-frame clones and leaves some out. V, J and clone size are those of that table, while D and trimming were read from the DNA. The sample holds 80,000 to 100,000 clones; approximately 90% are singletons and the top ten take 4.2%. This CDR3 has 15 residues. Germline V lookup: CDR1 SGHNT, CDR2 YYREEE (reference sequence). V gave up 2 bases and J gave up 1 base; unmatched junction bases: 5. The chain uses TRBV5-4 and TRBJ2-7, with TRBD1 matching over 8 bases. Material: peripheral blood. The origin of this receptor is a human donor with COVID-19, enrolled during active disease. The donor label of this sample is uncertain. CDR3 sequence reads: CASSLGTGRSYEQYF. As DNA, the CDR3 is TGTGCCAGCAGCTTAGGGACAGGAAGGTCCTACGAGCAGTACTTC. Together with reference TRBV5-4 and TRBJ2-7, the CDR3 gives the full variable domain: ETGVTQSPTHLIKTRGQQVTLRCSSQSGHNTVSWYQQALGQGPQFIFQYYREEENGRGNFPPRFSGLQFPNYSSELNVNALELDDSALYLCASSLGTGRSYEQYFGPGTRLTVT.